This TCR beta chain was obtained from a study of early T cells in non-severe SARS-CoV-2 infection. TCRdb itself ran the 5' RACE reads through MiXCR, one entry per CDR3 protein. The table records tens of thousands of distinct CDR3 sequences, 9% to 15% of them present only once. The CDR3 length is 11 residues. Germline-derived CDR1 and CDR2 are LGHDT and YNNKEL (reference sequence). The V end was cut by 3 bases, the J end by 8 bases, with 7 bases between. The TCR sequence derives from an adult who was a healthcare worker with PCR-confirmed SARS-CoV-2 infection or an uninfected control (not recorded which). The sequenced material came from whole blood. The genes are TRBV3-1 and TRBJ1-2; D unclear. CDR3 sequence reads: CASSHAGGYTF. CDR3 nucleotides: TGTGCCAGCAGCCACGCTGGGGGCTACACCTTC.